This entry concerns a single TCR beta chain. Its target is not known. Libraries were prepared by immunoSEQ multiplex PCR; TCRdb keeps only in-frame clonotypes and omits some of them. The sample has about 2.1 million clones, 80% to 95% seen once. The CDR3 consists of 14 residues. The V end was cut by 3 bases, the J end by 4 bases, with 12 bases between. Germline-derived CDR1 and CDR2 are GTSNPN and SVGIG (reference sequence). The data are from a study of shared clonotypes between healthy human individuals. Whole-study context: Three plates each covered CD4 naive and memory; CD8 naive two, CD8 memory one.

Cells designated naive CD8 were CD45RO-negative and were positively selected for CCR7, with terminally differentiated effector memory CD45RA+ cells excluded. Adult donors, all healthy and HIV-negative, had no recent acute infections or vaccinations. Findings and limits, study-wide: Naive subsets tended to show greater estimated richness than memory subsets. Sorted-subset sequencing, rarefaction showed, was incomplete despite large depth.

This TCR was recovered from a man aged 18 to 29 in good health. Some clones in this sample may be carry-over from other donors' samples. Sequencing input: naive CD8+ T cells from PBMCs. The rearrangement links TRBV30 to TRBJ1-4; D remains unclear. CDR3 loop: CAWSPIDGNEKLFF. CDR3 DNA: TGTGCCTGGAGCCCCATTGACGGTAATGAAAAACTGTTTTTT.